This TCR beta chain was recovered during a study of cytomegalovirus exposure and HLA in healthy donors. With 60 Vbeta and 13 Jbeta primers, the PCR was carried out. Assay: immunoSEQ multiplex PCR; the TCRdb copy retains only in-frame clones and omits some. Of 60,000 to 100,000 clones detected, over 70% appear once; the ten largest clones hold 1.5% to 2%. Each donor's status was that of a healthy bone marrow donor. Nominally healthy donors provided the samples, though records likely missed some immune exposures. Material: PBMCs. The sequence was collected from a man in his forties in good health and CMV-seronegative.

In nucleotides, the CDR3 is TGTGCCAGCAGCCAAGACAGGACAGGGCCTAAGGAGCAGTTCTTC. This sequence encodes CASSQDRTGPKEQFF. The chain employs TRBV4-2 and TRBJ2-1; TRBD1 matches at 8 bases. V trimming: 0 bases; J trimming: 10 bases; junction bases outside the gene matches: 8. Looked up from germline, CDR1 is LGHNA and CDR2 is YNFKEQ. The CDR3 is 15 amino acids.